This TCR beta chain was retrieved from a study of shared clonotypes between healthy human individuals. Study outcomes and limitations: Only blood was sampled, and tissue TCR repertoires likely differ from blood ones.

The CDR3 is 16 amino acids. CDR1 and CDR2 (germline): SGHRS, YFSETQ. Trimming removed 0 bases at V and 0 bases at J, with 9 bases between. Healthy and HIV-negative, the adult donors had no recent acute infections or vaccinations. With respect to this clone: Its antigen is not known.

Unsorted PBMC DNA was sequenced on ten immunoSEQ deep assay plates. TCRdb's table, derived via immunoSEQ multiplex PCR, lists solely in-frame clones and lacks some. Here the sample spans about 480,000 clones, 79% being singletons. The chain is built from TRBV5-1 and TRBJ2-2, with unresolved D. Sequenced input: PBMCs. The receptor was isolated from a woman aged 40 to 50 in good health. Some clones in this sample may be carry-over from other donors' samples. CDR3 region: CASSLGSRTNTGELFF. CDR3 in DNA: TGCGCCAGCAGCTTGGGCAGTCGGACGAACACCGGGGAGCTGTTTTTT.